This T cell receptor (beta chain) is drawn from a study of shared clonotypes between healthy human individuals. Study-wide results and caveats: Clonotype sharing among donors, it was expected, would be affected by sequencing depth.

As concerns this clone: What it binds is unknown.

Sequencing was at deep level. The authors distributed each subset's genomic DNA evenly over several immunoSEQ plates. Repertoires were generated with immunoSEQ multiplex PCR, while TCRdb's copy carries only in-frame clones and drops some. There are over 2 million clones in the sample; 85% to 95% occur only once, and around 0.35% lies in the top ten. The study separated CD4+ cells into CD45RA+ naive and CD45RA-negative memory subsets. Specimen: naive CD4+ T cells from PBMCs. Stated subset: CD45RA+ positively selected. The sequence was collected from a man between 18 and 29 years old in good health. Some clones in this sample may be carry-over from other donors' samples.

The CDR3 sequence: CASSYEVPNTGELFF. The CDR3 coding sequence is TGTGCCAGCAGTTACGAAGTCCCGAACACCGGGGAGCTGTTTTTT. The rearrangement uses TRBV6-6 and TRBJ2-2; D remains ambiguous. V dropped 2 bases and J dropped 0 bases, with 7 bases sitting between them. The CDR3 runs 15 residues. Germline-derived CDR1 and CDR2 are MNHNY and SVGAGI (reference sequence).